Detailed here is one TCR beta chain. The clone's antigen remains unknown. No much larger clone is present one base from it, and per-base qualities are unavailable. This sample is part of a study of cytomegalovirus exposure and HLA in healthy donors (dated by TCRdb to about 2017). Looking at the study overall: An earlier analysis of around 600 of the donors reported 250 to 350 Gb of sequence data and 120 million or so unique TCR beta sequences from some 180 million T cells. Approximately 310 gigabases of sequencing data and 78 million or so unique TCR sequences were included in an early release covering under 650 HLA-typed donors. The genetic ancestry cluster associated with self-reported Caucasian donors included 81% of the roughly 380 genotyped donors. The study aimed to test whether signatures of past pathogen exposure could be identified by cataloging public T cell receptors. The T cell repertoires of 550 to 850 subjects were profiled by immunosequencing and related to cytomegalovirus serostatus. Besides the first cohort of 666 subjects, a separate validation cohort made up of 95 to 150 different subjects was used. To predict cytomegalovirus infection status, the study combined high-throughput TCR immunosequencing, statistical association of individual TCRs with disease status, and machine learning. To study patterns of TCR occurrence, a later analysis re-analyzed previously published TCR beta repertoires from several hundred donors and added high-resolution HLA genotyping. The later analysis used no new phenotypic data to find candidate immune exposures, relying instead on TCR beta sequences and their occurrence across donors. To decide whether each TCR beta V gene segment behaved as functional or pseudogenic, an earlier analysis of 587 of the donors relied on high-throughput TCR beta sequencing. Alongside the repertoire data, information on donor age, sex, ethnicity and CMV serostatus was compiled. A later genetic analysis used genome-wide SNP genotypes for 398 of the 666 donors, treating that subset as a discovery cohort. Every repertoire in the discovery cohort had been generated on one and the same sequencing platform. Class I and class II HLA loci were covered by the typing at four-digit resolution. The number of typed donors differed by locus: about 620-640 for A, B, C, DRB1 and DQB1; approximately 530 for DQA1; 606 for DPA1; and roughly 490 for DPB1. Because of strong linkage in the cohort, five DR-DQ haplotypes were treated as single units for association and clustering. On average, around 240,000 unique TCR beta nucleotide sequences were sequenced per donor among some 420 genotyped donors of the cohort, with roughly 18% of those sequences being non-productive.

Receptors were amplified or captured by the immunoSEQ multiplex PCR assay. The multiplex PCR relied on a mix of 60 forward primers for TCR Vbeta segments and 13 reverse primers for TCR Jbeta segments. The CDR3 region of rearranged TCR beta genes was amplified from genomic DNA by a multiplex PCR assay. The Illumina HiSeq System was used to sequence the amplified TCR beta libraries as 87-base-pair reads. In the source study's methods: In a later analysis, tens of millions of unique TCR beta chains were counted across the 650 to 700 repertoires, and about 9.9 million of these chains were shared by at least two donors. To remove PCR and sequencing errors, raw reads were error-corrected and collapsed into unique sequences using a nearest-neighbor algorithm that merged closely related sequences. Alignment of CDR3 sequences to IMGT reference sequences was used to assign V, D and J gene segments. For a sequence to be retained, at least a six-nucleotide match to both a V gene segment and a J gene segment was required. A rearrangement was called productive if the CDR3 had no stop codons and remained in frame with V and J, and every other rearrangement was called non-productive. Following IMGT convention, CDR3 was defined as the stretch from the second conserved V-encoded cysteine to the conserved J-encoded phenylalanine. Sequences without an unambiguous match to a single V gene segment were excluded from the earlier analysis of over 500 of the donors. An earlier analysis of over 450 of the donors classified V segments as functional when productive rearrangements were above 56.7% and as segregating when the standard deviation between donors was above 5%. A statistical classification framework was built for diagnosing cytomegalovirus status from the catalog of TCR beta chain sequences. In a later analysis, V and J genes were assigned by comparing TCR nucleotide sequences against IMGT/GENE-DB human TR gene sequences. The TCRdist pipeline was used in a later analysis to assign CDR3 sequences and most-parsimonious VDJ recombination scenarios. In a later analysis, every TCR beta chain was defined by the combination of its CDR3 amino acid sequence and its V-gene family, and reads without a unique V-gene family were dropped. To address suspected cross-contamination and a sequencing artifact, a later analysis removed 450 to 700 highly shared, low-generation-probability nucleotide sequences. For each public chain, a later analysis derived a clonal expansion index from normalized ranks of inferred template counts within each repertoire. In a later analysis, generation probabilities were computed using a VDJ recombination model fitted to out-of-frame rearrangements, and the results were checked against IGoR. In a later analysis, hypergeometric tests were used to score TCR-TCR, TCR-HLA and TCR-CMV co-occurrence, with a repertoire-size bias correction applied to TCR pairs. False discovery rates were estimated in a later analysis by permuting HLA or CMV assignments 20 times. In a later analysis, co-occurring TCRs were grouped using DBSCAN, and TCRdist sequence similarity was added for clustering within HLA-allele-positive subsets. Repertoires with fewer than 30,000 or more than 120,000 public chains, plus five repertoires with anomalous nucleotide sharing, were excluded from co-occurrence clustering. TCRdb re-hosts the immuneACCESS table, in-frame sequences only. Its copies lack some clones; in the studies checked, an unresolved V gene accounts for under half of them, and the cause for the rest is not known. The DNA was the basis for D and trimming; V, J and clone size are from that table. The sample has around 130,000 clones on record, 65% to 90% of them singletons. Clones ranked in the top ten supply 0.7% of the sample.

The germline V gene specifies SGHNT as CDR1 and YENEEA as CDR2. Measured from the cysteine to the phenylalanine, the CDR3 is 13 residues long. Of the read, only the CDR3 DNA is kept; its 39 bases are in frame from base 1. For this chain, trimming is 6 bases at the V end and 6 bases at the J end, and the number of junction bases without a gene match is 4. Beyond this particular receptor, the publication reports: A group of highly shared sequence variants was considered likely to be a technical artifact of the sequencing pipeline. Most TCR sequences were observed very rarely across donors, whereas some public TCRs were present in many individuals. The study gave a list of 150 to 200 TCR beta chains associated with cytomegalovirus. Broadly in line with IMGT annotations, most TCR beta V segments showed up in productive rearrangements about 90% or about 30% of the time in an earlier analysis of approximately 600 of the donors. The authors suggested that the approach could potentially be extended to other disease states and immunological phenotypes. According to a later analysis, TCR association rates differed among HLA loci, with DRB1 alleles showing the most associated TCRs and HLA-C alleles showing the fewest. V-gene and J-gene trimming of TCR beta chains was associated with a missense DCLRE1C variant in a later genetic analysis, and the association was replicated in an independent cohort. Correlated functional status among segregating V segments might be attributable to linkage disequilibrium, but an unknown experimental factor could not be ruled out. Because HLA typing was unavailable for some donors at each locus, only the typed subset was used in association tests. Roughly uniform sequencing depth across donors was assumed in presence/absence analyses, although this assumption may not hold. Assigning TCR associations to individual alleles was difficult when HLA alleles, especially DR and DQ, strongly co-occurred. A later analysis found that most CMV-associated TCR beta chains appeared HLA-restricted, with HLA associations seemingly driven largely by CMV exposure. Compared with equally common non-associated chains, HLA-associated TCR beta chains in a later analysis were more clonally expanded and had lower generation probabilities. Immune exposure information for the cohort was limited to CMV serostatus. The classifier was reported to diagnose cytomegalovirus status with high specificity and sensitivity in both the original cohort and the validation cohort. Specific HLA alleles were associated with 15,000 to 20,000 TCR beta sequences at a false discovery rate of 0.05 in a later analysis. The earlier analysis of around 600 of the donors excluded roughly 17 rarely observed V segments, including chromosome 9 orphons, because counts were too low. In this cohort, only TCR beta chains were sequenced, and detectable features were limited by the absence of alpha or paired-chain data. A few of the identified cytomegalovirus-associated TCR beta chains were confirmed in vitro to be specific for cytomegalovirus antigens. According to a later analysis, parvovirus B19, influenza, CMV and Epstein-Barr virus appeared linked to several top co-occurrence clusters. According to a later genetic analysis, donors in an Asian-associated ancestry cluster had fewer N-insertions in productive TCRs than the approximately 610-donor mean. Some IMGT-functional V segments, including TRBV6-2 and TRBV6-3, could not be distinguished by the 87-base-pair reads and were therefore excluded. A further reported finding was that TCR beta sequences accurately predicted the HLA-A and HLA-B alleles for most subjects in the first cohort.

The cohort was made up of 500 to 850 healthy bone marrow donors. At the time of sampling, all cohort members were nominally healthy, though unrecorded immune exposures were likely present. The donor tested CMV seronegative, placing the donor among the 350 to 400 seronegative members of the cohort. A peripheral blood sample was collected from each donor, and TCR beta sequencing was performed on peripheral blood mononuclear cells. The Qiagen DNeasy Blood Extraction Kit was used to extract genomic DNA from the blood cell samples. The origin of this receptor is a man aged 18-30 years in good health and CMV-seronegative. The source material was PBMCs. Here the chain combines TRBV11-3 and TRBJ2-2; 7 bases in the junction line up with TRBD1. The DNA is as follows: TGTGCCAGCAGATACCAGGGGGCCGGGGAGCTGTTTTTT. The encoded protein is CASRYQGAGELFF.